These T cell receptor beta chains were read from a single sample in a study of T-cell memory formation after mild COVID-19. Via MiXCR, TCRdb re-called the 5' RACE reads, giving one row per CDR3 protein. The sample contains around 340,000 distinct CDR3 sequences, under 25% of which appear only once. The specimen sequenced was PBMCs or a T cell subset sorted from them (not recorded which). Receptors originate from an adult woman who had mild COVID-19 (a few samples of this study predate the infection). Cell type and time point are not known. Each CDR3 is given without its conserved first and last residue.

>TRBJ2-5|TRBV7-2
ASGRAETQY
>TRBJ1-5|TRBV7-2
ASSDTLQGDSNQPQH
>TRBJ2-5|TRBV7-2
ASSLAIGLRTQY
>TRBJ2-5|TRBV3-1
ASSQRTGKQETQY
>TRBJ2-3|TRBV9
ASSAPGQGEDTQY
>TRBJ2-7|TRBV11-2
ASSFQGGHYEQY
>TRBJ2-7|TRBV19
ASSILPAYEQY
>TRBJ1-5|TRBV6-6
ASSSRSGISNQPQH
>TRBJ1-2|TRBV12-3/TRBV12-4
ASSPGGSGYT
>TRBJ1-2|TRBV6-5
ASSRKSPFYYGYT
>TRBJ2-3|TRBV5-1
ASSSRGRDTQY
>TRBJ2-7|TRBV9
ASSVAWGIGYEQY
>TRBJ2-7|TRBV29-1
SVRAAYEQY
>TRBJ2-2|TRBV12-3/TRBV12-4
ASSLNSGRAGELF
>TRBJ2-3|TRBV20-1
SARGSGSGTDTQY
>TRBJ2-5|TRBV6-5
ASTGTSGRFQETQY
>TRBJ2-2|TRBV24-1
ATSEAGGGNTGELF
>TRBJ2-7|TRBV30
AWTPSGLAGAYEQY
>TRBJ2-5|TRBV7-6
ASSLVILETQY
>TRBJ1-5|TRBV5-1
ASSLQGAQPQH
>TRBJ1-2|TRBV30
ACRTGSYGYT
>TRBJ2-2|TRBV24-1
ATSDFGLADNTGELF
>TRBJ1-1|TRBV5-1
ASSLRPGAMMNTEAF
>TRBJ2-3|TRBV15
ATSRDWSSDTQY
>TRBJ2-1|TRBV6-2/TRBV6-3
ASSSGLADNEQF
>TRBJ2-7|TRBV28
ASSPLVPVYEQY
>TRBJ2-1|TRBV7-6
ASSFPRGGRSDNEQF
>TRBJ2-4|TRBV6-5
ASSRDVGTIQY
>TRBJ2-1|TRBV7-8
ASSLSKPYNEQF
>TRBJ1-1|TRBV18
ASSPMVGTENTEAF
>TRBJ1-2|TRBV27
ASSLAGGYYGYT
>TRBJ1-2|TRBV20-1
SASFDRNYGYT
>TRBJ2-1|TRBV10-3
AISEVYGQFNEQF
>TRBJ1-2|TRBV7-9
ASSTGTNGYT
>TRBJ2-3|TRBV7-2
ASSHKVEGRHTQY
>TRBJ2-3|TRBV20-1
SAWSVGRSDTQY
>TRBJ2-5|TRBV6-2/TRBV6-3
ASKTARALGETQY